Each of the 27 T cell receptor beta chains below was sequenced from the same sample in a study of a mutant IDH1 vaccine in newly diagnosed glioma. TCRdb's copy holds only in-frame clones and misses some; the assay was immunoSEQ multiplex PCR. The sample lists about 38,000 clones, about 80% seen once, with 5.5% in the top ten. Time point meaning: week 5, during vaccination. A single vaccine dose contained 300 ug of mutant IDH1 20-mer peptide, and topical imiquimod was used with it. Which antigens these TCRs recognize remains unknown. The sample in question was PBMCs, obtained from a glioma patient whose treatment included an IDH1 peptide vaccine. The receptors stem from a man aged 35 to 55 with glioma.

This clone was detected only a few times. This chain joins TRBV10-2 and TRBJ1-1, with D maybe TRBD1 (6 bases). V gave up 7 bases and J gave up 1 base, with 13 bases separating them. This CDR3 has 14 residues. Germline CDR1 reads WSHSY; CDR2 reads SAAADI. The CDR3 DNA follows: TGCGCCAGCACGAGGGGGACACCGAACACTGAAGCTTTCTTT. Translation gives CASTRGTPNTEAFF.

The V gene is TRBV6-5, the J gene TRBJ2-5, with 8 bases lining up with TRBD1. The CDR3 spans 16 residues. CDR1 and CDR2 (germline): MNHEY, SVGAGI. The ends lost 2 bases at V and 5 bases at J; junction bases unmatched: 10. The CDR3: CASSYAPDRAYETQYF. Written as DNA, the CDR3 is TGTGCCAGCAGTTACGCTCCGGACAGGGCATACGAGACCCAGTACTTC.

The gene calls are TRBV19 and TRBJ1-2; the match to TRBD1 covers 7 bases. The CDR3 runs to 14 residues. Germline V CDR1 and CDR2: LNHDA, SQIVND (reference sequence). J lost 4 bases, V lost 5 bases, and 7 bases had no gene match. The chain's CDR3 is CASSPMTGLYGYTF. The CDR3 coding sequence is TGTGCCAGTAGTCCAATGACAGGGCTCTATGGCTACACCTTC.

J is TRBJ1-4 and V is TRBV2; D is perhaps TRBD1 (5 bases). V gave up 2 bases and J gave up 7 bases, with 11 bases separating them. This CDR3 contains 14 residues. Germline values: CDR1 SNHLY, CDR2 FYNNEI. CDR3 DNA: TGTGCCAGCAGTGAAAGCAGGGTGGGTGAAAAACTGTTTTTT. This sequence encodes CASSESRVGEKLFF.

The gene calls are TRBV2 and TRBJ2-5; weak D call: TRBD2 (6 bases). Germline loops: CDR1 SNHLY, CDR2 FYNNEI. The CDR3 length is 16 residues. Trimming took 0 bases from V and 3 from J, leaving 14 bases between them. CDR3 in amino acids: CASSEAAGRTKETQYF. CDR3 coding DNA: TGTGCCAGCAGTGAAGCAGCGGGCCGGACCAAAGAGACCCAGTACTTC.

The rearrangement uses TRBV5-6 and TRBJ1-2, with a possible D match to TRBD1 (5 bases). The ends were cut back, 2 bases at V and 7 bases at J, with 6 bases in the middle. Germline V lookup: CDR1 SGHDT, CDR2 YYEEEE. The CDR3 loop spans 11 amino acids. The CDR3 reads CASSFGAGYTF. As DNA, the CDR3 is TGTGCCAGCAGCTTTGGGGCTGGCTACACCTTC.

CDR3 coding DNA: TGTGCCGCTCCGGTCCGTTCGGACAGGGGAAATGGGTTGAACACTGAAGCTTTCTTT. This codes for CAAPVRSDRGNGLNTEAFF. J is TRBJ1-1 and V is TRBV19, with 9 nucleotides matching TRBD1. The V gene's germline CDR1 is LNHDA and CDR2 SQIVND (reference sequence). The CDR3 is 19 amino acids. V lost 11 bases to trimming and J lost 0 bases; unmatched junction nucleotides: 22.

The CDR3, as DNA: TGTGCCACCAGCAGGAGACAGGGTGCGGGTACCTACGAGCAGTACTTC. Protein product: CATSRRQGAGTYEQYF. V is TRBV15 and J is TRBJ2-7; 7 bases align to TRBD1. This CDR3 has 16 residues. The germline CDR1 and CDR2 sequences are LNHNV and YYDKDF (reference sequence). V shed 3 bases, J shed 2 bases, and the junction held 10 bases outside the gene matches.

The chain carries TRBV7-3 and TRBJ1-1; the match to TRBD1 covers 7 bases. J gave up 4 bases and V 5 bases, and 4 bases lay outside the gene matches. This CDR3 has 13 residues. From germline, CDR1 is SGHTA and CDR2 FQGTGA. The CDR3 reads CASSPHRGTEAFF. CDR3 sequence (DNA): TGTGCCAGCAGCCCCCACAGGGGCACTGAAGCTTTCTTT.

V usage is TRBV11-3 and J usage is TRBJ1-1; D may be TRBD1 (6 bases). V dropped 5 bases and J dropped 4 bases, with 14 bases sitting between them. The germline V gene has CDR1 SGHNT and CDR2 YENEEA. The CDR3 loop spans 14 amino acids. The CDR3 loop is CASSQSHRATEAFF. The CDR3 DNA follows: TGTGCCAGCAGCCAATCCCACAGGGCCACTGAAGCTTTCTTT.

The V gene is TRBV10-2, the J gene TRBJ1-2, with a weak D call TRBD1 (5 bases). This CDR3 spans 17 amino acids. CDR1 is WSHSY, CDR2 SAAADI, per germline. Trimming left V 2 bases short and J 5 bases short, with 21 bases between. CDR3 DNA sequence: TGCGCCAGCAGTGAGGTGGCAGGGAACCCCGCGGGGTATGGCTACACCTTC. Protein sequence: CASSEVAGNPAGYGYTF.

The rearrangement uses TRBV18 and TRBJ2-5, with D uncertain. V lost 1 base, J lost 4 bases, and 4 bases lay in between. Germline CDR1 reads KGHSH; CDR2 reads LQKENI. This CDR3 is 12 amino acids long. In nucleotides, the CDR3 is TGTGCCAGCTCACCACGGGGAGAGACCCAGTACTTC. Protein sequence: CASSPRGETQYF. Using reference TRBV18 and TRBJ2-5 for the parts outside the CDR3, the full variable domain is NAGVMQNPRHLVRRRGQEARLRCSPMKGHSHVYWYRQLPEEGLKFMVYLQKENIIDESGMPKERFSAEFPKEGPSILRIQQVVRGDSAAYFCASSPRGETQYFGPGTRLLVL.

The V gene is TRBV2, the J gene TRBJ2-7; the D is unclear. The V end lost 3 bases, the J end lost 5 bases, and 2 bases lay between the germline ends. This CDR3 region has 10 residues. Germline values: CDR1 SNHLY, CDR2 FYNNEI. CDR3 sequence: CASSDNEQYF. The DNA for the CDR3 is TGTGCCAGCAGTGACAACGAGCAGTACTTC.

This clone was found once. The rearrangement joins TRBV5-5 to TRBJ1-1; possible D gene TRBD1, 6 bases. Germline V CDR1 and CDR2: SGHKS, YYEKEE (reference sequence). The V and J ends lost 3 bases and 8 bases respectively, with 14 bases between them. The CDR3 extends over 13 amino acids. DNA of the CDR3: TGTGCCAGCAGCTCACCTTCCGGGACAGAAGCTTTCTTT. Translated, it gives CASSSPSGTEAFF.

Here the CDR3 reads CASGAGNTDTQYF. The CDR3 DNA sequence: TGTGCCAGCGGTGCGGGGAACACAGATACGCAGTATTTT. V and J are TRBV6-4 and TRBJ2-3; the D gene is possibly TRBD2 (6 bases). The CDR3 totals 13 residues. Germline CDR1 MRHNA, CDR2 SNTAGT. Between the trimmed V and J ends, which lost 8 bases and 2 bases, there was a span of 11 bases.

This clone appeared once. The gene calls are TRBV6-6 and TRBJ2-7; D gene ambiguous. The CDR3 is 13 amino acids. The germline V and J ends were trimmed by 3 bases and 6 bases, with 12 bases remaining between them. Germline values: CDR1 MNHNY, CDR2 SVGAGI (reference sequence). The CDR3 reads CASSYLQAPEQYF. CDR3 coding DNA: TGTGCCAGCAGTTATCTGCAGGCCCCCGAGCAGTACTTC.

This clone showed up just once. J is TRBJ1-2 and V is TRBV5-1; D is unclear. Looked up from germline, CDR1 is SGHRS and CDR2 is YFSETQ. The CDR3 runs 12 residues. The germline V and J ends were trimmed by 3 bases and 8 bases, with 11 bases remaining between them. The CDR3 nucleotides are TGCGCCAGCAGCTGGGATGCCCGCGGCTACACCTTC. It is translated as CASSWDARGYTF.

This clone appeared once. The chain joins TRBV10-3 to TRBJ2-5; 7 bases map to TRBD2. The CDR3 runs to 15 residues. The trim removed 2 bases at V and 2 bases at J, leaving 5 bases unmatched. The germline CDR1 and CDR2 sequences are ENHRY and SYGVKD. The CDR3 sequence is CAISEAAGVQETQYF. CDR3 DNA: TGTGCCATCAGTGAGGCCGCGGGAGTACAAGAGACCCAGTACTTC.

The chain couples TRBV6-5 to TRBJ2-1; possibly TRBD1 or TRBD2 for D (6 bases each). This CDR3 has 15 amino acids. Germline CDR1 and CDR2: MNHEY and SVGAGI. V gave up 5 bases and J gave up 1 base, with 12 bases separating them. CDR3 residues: CASSLGGLSYNEQFF. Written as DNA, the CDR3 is TGTGCCAGCAGTCTAGGGGGGTTATCCTACAATGAGCAGTTCTTC.

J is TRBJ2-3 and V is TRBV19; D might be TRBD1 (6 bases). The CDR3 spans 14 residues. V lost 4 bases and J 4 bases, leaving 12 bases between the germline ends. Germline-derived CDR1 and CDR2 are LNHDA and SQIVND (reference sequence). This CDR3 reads CASSTSGGPDTQYF. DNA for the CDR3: TGTGCCAGTAGTACGAGTGGGGGCCCAGATACGCAGTATTTT.

The CDR3 spells CASSESRPRTPLHF. The CDR3 coding sequence is TGTGCCAGCAGTGAATCCAGGCCCAGGACACCCCTCCACTTT. This rearrangement joins TRBV6-1 to TRBJ1-6; D remains unclear. Trimming took 2 bases from V and 11 from J, leaving 13 bases between them. Germline CDR1 reads MNHNS; CDR2 reads SASEGT. This CDR3 region has 14 residues.

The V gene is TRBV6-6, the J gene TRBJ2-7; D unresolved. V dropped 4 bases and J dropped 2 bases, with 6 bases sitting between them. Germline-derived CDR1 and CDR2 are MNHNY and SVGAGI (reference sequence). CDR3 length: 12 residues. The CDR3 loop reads CASSFRAYEQYF. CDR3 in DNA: TGTGCCAGCAGTTTCCGGGCCTACGAGCAGTACTTC.

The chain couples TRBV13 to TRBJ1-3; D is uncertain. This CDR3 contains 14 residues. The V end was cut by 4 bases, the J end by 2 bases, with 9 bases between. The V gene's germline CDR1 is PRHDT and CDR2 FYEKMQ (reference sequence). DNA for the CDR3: TGTGCCAGCAGCTCCCCGGGAACTGGAAACACCATATATTTT. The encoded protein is CASSSPGTGNTIYF.

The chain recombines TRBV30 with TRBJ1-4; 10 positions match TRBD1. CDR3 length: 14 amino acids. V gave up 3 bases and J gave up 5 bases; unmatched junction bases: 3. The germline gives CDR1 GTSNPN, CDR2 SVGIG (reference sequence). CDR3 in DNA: TGTGCCTGGAGCCCGGGACAGGGGAATGAAAAACTGTTTTTT. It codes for CAWSPGQGNEKLFF.

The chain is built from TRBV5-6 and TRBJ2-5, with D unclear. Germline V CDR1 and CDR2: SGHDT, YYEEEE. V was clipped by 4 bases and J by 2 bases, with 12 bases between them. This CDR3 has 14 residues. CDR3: CASSRRAAQETQYF. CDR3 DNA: TGTGCCAGCAGCCGCCGGGCAGCACAAGAGACCCAGTACTTC.

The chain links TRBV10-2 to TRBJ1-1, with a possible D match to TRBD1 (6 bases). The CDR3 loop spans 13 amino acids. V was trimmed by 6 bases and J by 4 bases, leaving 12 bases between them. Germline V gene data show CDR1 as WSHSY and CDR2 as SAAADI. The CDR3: CASRRGGSTEAFF. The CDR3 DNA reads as TGCGCCAGCAGGAGAGGGGGTAGCACTGAAGCTTTCTTT.

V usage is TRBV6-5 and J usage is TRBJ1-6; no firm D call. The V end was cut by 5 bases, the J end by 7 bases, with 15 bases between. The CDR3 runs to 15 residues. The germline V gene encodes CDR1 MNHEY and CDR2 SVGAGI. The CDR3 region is CASSPNGYPNSPLHF. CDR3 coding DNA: TGTGCCAGCAGTCCGAACGGGTACCCCAATTCACCCCTCCACTTT.